These 16 T cell receptor beta chains were all obtained from the same sample, sequenced in a study of OX40 agonist ivuxolimab in advanced cancers. Some clones are missing from TCRdb's copy, which holds only in-frame ones; the method was immunoSEQ multiplex PCR. The table records roughly 60,000 clones, roughly 86% of them present only once. The sequencing used CD4+ or CD8+ T cells sorted from blood, collected in a trial of the OX40 agonist ivuxolimab. The origin of the receptors is an adult with an advanced solid tumor such as melanoma, head and neck, liver or kidney cancer.

The V and J genes are TRBV5-4 and TRBJ2-7; 8 nucleotides agree with TRBD1. Per germline, CDR1 SGHNT and CDR2 YYREEE (reference sequence). This CDR3 spans 15 amino acids. The V segment lost 0 bases and the J segment 2 bases; nucleotides outside the gene matches: 4. The CDR3, as DNA: TGTGCCAGCAGCTTGGGGCAGGGGGCTGCCTACGAGCAGTACTTC. It yields the protein CASSLGQGAAYEQYF.

The rearrangement uses TRBV7-9 and TRBJ1-1; tentative D call: TRBD1 (6 bases). Germline V lookup: CDR1 SEHNR, CDR2 FQNEAQ (reference sequence). V was trimmed by 2 bases and J by 10 bases, leaving 20 bases between them. The CDR3 contains 15 residues. CDR3 coding DNA: TGTGCCAGCAGCTTAACTCGGACAGCACTACACGGAGCTTTCTTT. Translating gives CASSLTRTALHGAFF.

This clone is a singleton in its sample. The chain recombines TRBV7-2 with TRBJ2-1; no clear D. The V gene lost 4 bases and the J gene lost 10 bases, with 14 bases spanning the gap. In germline, CDR1 is SGHTA, CDR2 FQGNSA. The CDR3 extends over 13 amino acids. CDR3: CASSSAVGAEQFF. The CDR3 DNA reads TGTGCCAGCAGCTCGGCGGTGGGTGCCGAGCAGTTCTTC.

The chain combines TRBV7-9 with TRBJ2-7, with TRBD2 as a possible D gene (6 bases). The CDR3 totals 12 residues. V lost 5 bases, J lost 6 bases, and 11 bases lay in between. Germline V gene lookup returns CDR1 SEHNR and CDR2 FQNEAQ (reference sequence). CDR3 coding DNA: TGTGCCAGCAGCGTGCAAGCGGGCGAGCAGTACTTC. Amino acids: CASSVQAGEQYF. Filled out from reference TRBV7-9 and TRBJ2-7, the complete variable domain reads DTGVSQNPRHKITKRGQNVTFRCDPISEHNRLYWYRQTLGQGPEFLTYFQNEAQLEKSRLLSDRFSAERPKGSFSTLEIQRTEQGDSAMYLCASSVQAGEQYFGPGTRLTVT.

This clone was seen once. The V and J genes are TRBV28 and TRBJ1-2; a weak D match, TRBD1 (5 bases). Trimming stripped 8 bases from V and 4 bases from J, with 17 bases between. There are 14 residues in the CDR3. Germline-derived CDR1 and CDR2 are MDHEN and SYDVKM. In DNA form, the CDR3 reads TGTGCCAGCCGTCGCGGGGCGGTCGGCTATGGCTACACCTTC. Translation: CASRRGAVGYGYTF.

The V gene is TRBV5-4, the J gene TRBJ2-3, with 8 positions matching TRBD2. J was trimmed by 3 bases and V by 4 bases; bases with no gene match: 7. CDR1 and CDR2 (germline): SGHNT, YYREEE (reference sequence). This CDR3 has 15 residues. Here the CDR3 reads CASSNGLATTDTQYF. For the CDR3, the DNA is TGTGCCAGCAGCAATGGACTAGCCACAACAGATACGCAGTATTTT.

In the case of this clone: Germline is not matched at one junction end, which may reflect a read error. The chain has TRBV7-7 and TRBJ2-1; D could derive from TRBD1 or TRBD2 (5 bases each). Germline CDR1 SSHAT, CDR2 FNYEAQ (reference sequence). The CDR3 runs 15 residues. The CDR3 sequence: CASSLGPSSYNEQFF. CDR3 nucleotides: TGTGCTAGCAGCTTGGGACCTAGCTCCTACAATGAGCAGTTCTTC.

The CDR3 is CASSFKDPATTGELFF. CDR3 in DNA: TGTGCCAGCAGCTTCAAGGACCCGGCCACCACCGGGGAGCTGTTTTTT. This rearrangement joins TRBV9 to TRBJ2-2; D unresolved. Trimming took 4 bases from V and 4 from J, leaving 17 bases between them. Germline CDR1 and CDR2: SGDLS and YYNGEE. The CDR3 totals 16 residues.

The V and J genes are TRBV9 and TRBJ1-4; 7 bases are a match to TRBD1. With V trimmed by 5 bases and J by 6 bases, 7 bases remained unmatched. CDR1 SGDLS and CDR2 YYNGEE come from the germline V gene. CDR3 length: 14 amino acids. Here the CDR3 DNA reads TGTGCCAGCAGGCCGGCTAGGGGGCATGAAAAACTGTTTTTT. This translates into CASRPARGHEKLFF.

The rearrangement links TRBV19 to TRBJ2-1; D is ambiguous. Germline assignment: CDR1 LNHDA and CDR2 SQIVND (reference sequence). This CDR3 spans 13 amino acids. V lost 2 bases and J 8 bases, leaving 10 bases between the germline ends. CDR3 DNA: TGTGCCAGTAGTATAACTTGGCTACATGAGCAGTTCTTC. This translates into CASSITWLHEQFF. The full variable domain, in which reference TRBV19 and TRBJ2-1 provide the parts outside the CDR3, is DGGITQSPKYLFRKEGQNVTLSCEQNLNHDAMYWYRQDPGQGLRLIYYSQIVNDFQKGDIAEGYSVSREKKESFPLTVTSAQKNPTAFYLCASSITWLHEQFFGPGTRLTVL.

J is TRBJ2-1 and V is TRBV5-1; 8 nucleotides align to TRBD2. Trimming cost V 2 bases and J 5 bases; bases outside gene matches: 9. There are 16 residues in the CDR3. Germline values: CDR1 SGHRS, CDR2 YFSETQ. The CDR3 loop is CASSFTGREDNNEQFF. The CDR3 DNA reads TGCGCCAGCAGCTTCACGGGGCGGGAGGATAACAATGAGCAGTTCTTC. The full variable domain, in which reference TRBV5-1 and TRBJ2-1 provide the parts outside the CDR3, is KAGVTQTPRYLIKTRGQQVTLSCSPISGHRSVSWYQQTPGQGLQFLFEYFSETQRNKGNFPGRFSGRQFSNSRSEMNVSTLELGDSALYLCASSFTGREDNNEQFFGPGTRLTVL.

The CDR3 nucleotides are TGTGCCAGCAGCTTGGACGGGAGTGGGGGCGGGGAGCTGTTTTTT. Translating gives CASSLDGSGGGELFF. J is TRBJ2-2 and V is TRBV5-4, with D possibly matching TRBD2 (6 bases). Trimming stripped 0 bases from V and 7 bases from J, with 13 bases between. The germline gives CDR1 SGHNT, CDR2 YYREEE (reference sequence). The CDR3 is 15 amino acids. Drawing the rest from reference TRBV5-4 and TRBJ2-2, the complete variable domain is ETGVTQSPTHLIKTRGQQVTLRCSSQSGHNTVSWYQQALGQGPQFIFQYYREEENGRGNFPPRFSGLQFPNYSSELNVNALELDDSALYLCASSLDGSGGGELFFGEGSRLTVL.

V and J are TRBV9 and TRBJ1-3; no definite D call. The germline V gene encodes CDR1 SGDLS and CDR2 YYNGEE. The V end lost 1 base, the J end lost 1 base, and 9 bases lay between the germline ends. This CDR3 is built from 15 residues. The CDR3, as DNA: TGTGCCAGCAGCGTACCCAGTGCTTCTGGAAACACCATATATTTT. It codes for CASSVPSASGNTIYF.

V is TRBV5-4 and J is TRBJ2-2, with D hard to call. Deletions cut 0 bases from V and 1 base from J, with 7 bases between. The germline CDR1 and CDR2 sequences are SGHNT and YYREEE (reference sequence). The CDR3 spans 15 residues. The CDR3 coding sequence is TGTGCCAGCAGCTTGGATAGGGTGAACACCGGGGAGCTGTTTTTT. This encodes CASSLDRVNTGELFF.

The rearrangement joins TRBV28 to TRBJ1-5, with a possible D match to TRBD1 (5 bases). Germline lookup yields CDR1 MDHEN and CDR2 SYDVKM. This CDR3 is 12 amino acids long. The V end lost 6 bases, the J end lost 3 bases, and 6 bases lay between the germline ends. In nucleotides, the CDR3 is TGTGCCAGCAGGGGGCCCAATCAGCCCCAGCATTTT. It encodes CASRGPNQPQHF.

This clone was seen only a few times. The CDR3 bases are TGCGCCAGCAGCTTGGCGTATAGCGGGGAGCTGTTTTTT. It is translated as CASSLAYSGELFF. The chain joins TRBV5-1 to TRBJ2-2; D not resolved. The germline gives CDR1 SGHRS, CDR2 YFSETQ. This CDR3 has 13 residues. The ends were cut back, 0 bases at V and 7 bases at J, with 7 bases in the middle.